The present T cell receptor (beta chain) was sequenced within a study of blood T cell repertoires in COVID-19. Overall study: The analysed material was cDNA or gDNA that came from T cells, B-cell-depleted T cells, or PBMCs.

The V gene's germline CDR1 is MNHEY and CDR2 SMNVEV (reference sequence). The CDR3 is 15 amino acids. V was pared by 0 bases and J by 6 bases, with 11 bases between. Profiling relied on immunoSEQ multiplex PCR, and the TCRdb table lists in-frame clones only, not all of them. This sample has roughly 140,000 clones, with roughly nine tenths found just once. This clone was counted a few times. This receptor was obtained from a woman in her 70s with acute or convalescent COVID-19. Sequenced material: peripheral blood. J is TRBJ2-2 and V is TRBV27; D not certain. The CDR3 loop is CASSLSTTFAGELFF. CDR3 coding DNA: TGTGCCAGCAGTTTATCCACTACTTTTGCCGGGGAGCTGTTTTTT.